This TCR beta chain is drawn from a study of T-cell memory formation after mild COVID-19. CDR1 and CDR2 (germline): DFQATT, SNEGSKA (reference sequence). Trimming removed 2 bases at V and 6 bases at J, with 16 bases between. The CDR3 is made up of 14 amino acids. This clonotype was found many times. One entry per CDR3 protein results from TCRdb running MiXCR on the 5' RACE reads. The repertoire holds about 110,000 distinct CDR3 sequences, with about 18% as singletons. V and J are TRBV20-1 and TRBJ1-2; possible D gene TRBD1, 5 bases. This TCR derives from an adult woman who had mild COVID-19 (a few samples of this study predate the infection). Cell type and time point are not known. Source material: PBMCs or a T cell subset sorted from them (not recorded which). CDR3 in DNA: TGCAGTGCTAGAAATCCGGGGCACCCTCATGGCTACACCTTC. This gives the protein CSARNPGHPHGYTF.